These 3 T cell receptor beta chains came from one sample sequenced in a study of blood T cell repertoires in COVID-19. Clones were sequenced by immunoSEQ multiplex PCR, and TCRdb holds only the in-frame ones, with some missing. The data hold 50,000 to 75,000 clones, with around 81% observed a single time. The sequenced sample consisted of peripheral blood. The receptors shown here come from an elderly woman with active or convalescent COVID-19.

CDR3 nucleotides: TGCGCCAGCAGCTTGGGGACAGTTAACACCGGGGAGCTGTTTTTT. Protein: CASSLGTVNTGELFF. V gene TRBV5-1 combines with J gene TRBJ2-2, with D tentatively TRBD1 (6 bases). The germline gives CDR1 SGHRS, CDR2 YFSETQ. Trimming pared 0 bases from V and 2 bases from J, leaving 8 bases between. There are 15 residues in the CDR3.

The chain recombines TRBV2 with TRBJ2-2; D may be TRBD1 (6 bases). This CDR3 spans 13 amino acids. Germline loops: CDR1 SNHLY, CDR2 FYNNEI. Between the trimmed V and J ends, which lost 8 bases and 4 bases, there was a span of 11 bases. For the CDR3, the DNA is TGTGCCAGCGAGGGGGAGAGCACCGGGGAGCTGTTTTTT. Amino acid sequence: CASEGESTGELFF.

The J gene is TRBJ2-1, the V gene TRBV6-2 or TRBV6-3; TRBD2 matches at 10 bases. Germline V gene sequence: CDR1 MNHEY, CDR2 SVGEGT. Losses at the gene ends were 2 bases for V and 7 bases for J; bases not matched to a gene: 23. The CDR3 runs 21 residues. This CDR3 is CASSYTLTSGVNPTFGNEQFF. In DNA, the CDR3 is TGTGCCAGCAGTTACACCCTCACTAGCGGGGTTAACCCAACTTTCGGGAATGAGCAGTTCTTC.